This T cell receptor beta chain was captured in a study of shared clonotypes between healthy human individuals. Measured with immunoSEQ multiplex PCR; TCRdb has only the in-frame clones, and not every one. The table lists 2 million to 2.5 million clones, 85% to 95% of them singletons. Findings and limits, study-wide: Blood alone was sampled, and tissue repertoires likely differ. It was anticipated that sequencing depth would influence how many clonotypes donors shared. Among several donors, approximately 5% of naive CD4 clonotypes were found in common.

The germline V gene encodes CDR1 SGHRS and CDR2 YFSETQ. This CDR3 contains 15 residues. As concerns this clone: As yet, its antigen is unknown. A read error may account for a junction end that differs from germline.

This sequence was found in a man aged 18-30 years in good health. Some clones in this sample may be carry-over from other donors' samples. Sequences were obtained from naive CD4+ T cells from PBMCs. The subset: CD45RA+ positively selected. The chain uses TRBV5-1 and TRBJ2-5, with 7 bases aligning to TRBD1. CDR3 nucleotide sequence: TGCGCCGGCAGCGAAACCGGGACAGCCCAAGAGACCCAGTACTTC. Its translation is CAGSETGTAQETQYF.